This T cell receptor (beta chain) is from a study of molecular identifiers for immune sequencing clone quantification. CDR1 is LGHNA, CDR2 YSLEER, per germline. The CDR3 totals 16 residues. With 0 bases removed from V and 0 bases from J, the gap between germline ends came to 8 bases. MiXCR was run by TCRdb on the PCR reads, yielding one entry per CDR3 protein. The sample has about 630,000 distinct CDR3 sequences; 25% are singletons. This clonotype was observed at least ten times. V gene TRBV4-3 combines with J gene TRBJ1-4; unclear D gene. What was sequenced was naive CD8+ T cells from blood, with Jurkat cell RNA spiked in. Subset of the sample: FACS-sorted CD8+CD4-CCR7+CD45RA+ naive T cells. The origin of this receptor is a human donor in good health. Some libraries in this study had Jurkat cell RNA spiked in. DNA for the CDR3: TGCGCCAGCAGCCAAGATTTTGTATCAACTAATGAAAAACTGTTTTTT. Amino acids: CASSQDFVSTNEKLFF.